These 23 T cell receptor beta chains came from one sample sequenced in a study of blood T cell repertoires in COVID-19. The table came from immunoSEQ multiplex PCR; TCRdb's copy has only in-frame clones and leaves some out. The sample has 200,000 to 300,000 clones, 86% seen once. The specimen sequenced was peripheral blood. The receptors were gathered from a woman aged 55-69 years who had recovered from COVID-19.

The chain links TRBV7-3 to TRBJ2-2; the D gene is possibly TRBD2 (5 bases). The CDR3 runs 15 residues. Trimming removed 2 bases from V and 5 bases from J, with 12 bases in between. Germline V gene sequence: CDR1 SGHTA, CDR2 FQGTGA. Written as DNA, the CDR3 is TGTGCCAGCAGCTTATCGGGGTCGAGGACCGGGGAGCTGTTTTTT. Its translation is CASSLSGSRTGELFF.

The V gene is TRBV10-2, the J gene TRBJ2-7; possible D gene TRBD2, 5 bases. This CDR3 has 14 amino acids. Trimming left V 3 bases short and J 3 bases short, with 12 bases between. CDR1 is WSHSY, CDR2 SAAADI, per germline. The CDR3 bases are TGCGCCAGCAGTGACCGGGGTTCTTTCTACGAGCAGTACTTC. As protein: CASSDRGSFYEQYF.

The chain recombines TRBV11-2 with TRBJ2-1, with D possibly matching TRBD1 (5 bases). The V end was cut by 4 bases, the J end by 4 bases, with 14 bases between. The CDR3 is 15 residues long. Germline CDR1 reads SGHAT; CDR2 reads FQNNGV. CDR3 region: CASSSYRLLYNEQFF. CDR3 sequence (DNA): TGTGCCAGCAGCTCATACAGGTTACTTTACAATGAGCAGTTCTTC.

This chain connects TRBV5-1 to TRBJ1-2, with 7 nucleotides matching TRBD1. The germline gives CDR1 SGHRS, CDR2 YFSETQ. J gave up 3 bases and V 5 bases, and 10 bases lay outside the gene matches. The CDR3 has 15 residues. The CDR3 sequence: CASRTTTGTDYGYTF. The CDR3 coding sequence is TGCGCCAGCAGAACTACGACCGGGACAGACTATGGCTACACCTTC.

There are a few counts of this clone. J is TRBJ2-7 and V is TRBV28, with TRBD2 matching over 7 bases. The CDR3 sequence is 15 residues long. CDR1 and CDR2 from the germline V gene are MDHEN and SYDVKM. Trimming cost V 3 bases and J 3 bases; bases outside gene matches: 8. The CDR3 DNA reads TGTGCCAGCAGTTTGCCCTGGGGGGGTCTCTACGAGCAGTACTTC. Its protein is CASSLPWGGLYEQYF.

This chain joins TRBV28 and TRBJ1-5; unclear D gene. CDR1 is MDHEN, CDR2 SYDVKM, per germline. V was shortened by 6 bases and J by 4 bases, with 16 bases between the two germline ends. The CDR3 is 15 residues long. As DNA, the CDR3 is TGTGCCAGCAGACCCTCAGGTTCCGGAAATCAGCCCCAGCATTTT. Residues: CASRPSGSGNQPQHF. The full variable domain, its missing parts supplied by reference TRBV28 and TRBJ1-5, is DVKVTQSSRYLVKRTGEKVFLECVQDMDHENMFWYRQDPGLGLRLIYFSYDVKMKEKGDIPEGYSVSREKKERFSLILESASTNQTSMYLCASRPSGSGNQPQHFGDGTRLSIL.

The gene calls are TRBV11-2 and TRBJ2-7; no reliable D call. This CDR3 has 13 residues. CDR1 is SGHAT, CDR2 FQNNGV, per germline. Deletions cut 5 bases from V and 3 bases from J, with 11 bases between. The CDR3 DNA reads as TGTGCCAGCAGCCCCTACAACAGCTACGAGCAGTACTTC. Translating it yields CASSPYNSYEQYF.

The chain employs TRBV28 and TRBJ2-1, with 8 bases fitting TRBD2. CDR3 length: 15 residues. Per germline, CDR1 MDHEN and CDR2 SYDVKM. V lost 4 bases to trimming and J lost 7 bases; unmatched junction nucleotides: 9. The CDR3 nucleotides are TGTGCCAGCAGTTCACCGGGGGGGCCTCGTAATGAGCAGTTCTTC. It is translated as CASSSPGGPRNEQFF.

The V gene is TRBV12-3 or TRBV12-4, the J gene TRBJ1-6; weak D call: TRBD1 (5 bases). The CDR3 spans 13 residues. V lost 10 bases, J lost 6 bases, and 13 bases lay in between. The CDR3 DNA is TGTGCCACGTCATCTCAGGGTAATTCACCCCTCCACTTT. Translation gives CATSSQGNSPLHF.

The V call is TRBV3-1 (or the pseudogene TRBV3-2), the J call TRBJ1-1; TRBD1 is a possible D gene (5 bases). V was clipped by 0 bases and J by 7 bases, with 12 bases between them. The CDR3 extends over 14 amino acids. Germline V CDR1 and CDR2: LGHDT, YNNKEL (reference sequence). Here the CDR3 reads CASSQDSRQGEAFF. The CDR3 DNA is TGTGCCAGCAGCCAAGATTCTCGGCAGGGTGAAGCTTTCTTT.

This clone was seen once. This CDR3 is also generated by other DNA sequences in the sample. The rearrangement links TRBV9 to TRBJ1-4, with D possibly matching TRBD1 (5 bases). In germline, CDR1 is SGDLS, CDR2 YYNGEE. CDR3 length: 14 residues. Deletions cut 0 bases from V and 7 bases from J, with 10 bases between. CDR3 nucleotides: TGTGCCAGCAGCGTAGGGGGCGATGGTGAAAAACTGTTTTTT. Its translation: CASSVGGDGEKLFF. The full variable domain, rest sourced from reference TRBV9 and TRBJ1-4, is DSGVTQTPKHLITATGQRVTLRCSPRSGDLSVYWYQQSLDQGLQFLIQYYNGEERAKGNILERFSAQQFPDLHSELNLSSLELGDSALYFCASSVGGDGEKLFFGSGTQLSVL.

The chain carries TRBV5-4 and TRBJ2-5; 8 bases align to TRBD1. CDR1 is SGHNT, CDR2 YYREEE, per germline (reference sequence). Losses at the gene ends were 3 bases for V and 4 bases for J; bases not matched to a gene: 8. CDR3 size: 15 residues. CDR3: CASSSPAGGAETQYF. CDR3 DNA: TGTGCCAGCAGCTCCCCGGCAGGGGGCGCAGAGACCCAGTACTTC.

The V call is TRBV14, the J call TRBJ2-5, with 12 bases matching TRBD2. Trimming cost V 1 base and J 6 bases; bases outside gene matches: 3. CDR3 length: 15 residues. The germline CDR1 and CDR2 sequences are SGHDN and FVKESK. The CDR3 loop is CASSQASGGAKTQYF. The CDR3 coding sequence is TGTGCCAGCAGCCAAGCTAGCGGGGGGGCCAAGACCCAGTACTTC. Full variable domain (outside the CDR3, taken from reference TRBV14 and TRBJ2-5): EAGVTQFPSHSVIEKGQTVTLRCDPISGHDNLYWYRRVMGKEIKFLLHFVKESKQDESGMPNNRFLAERTGGTYSTLKVQPAELEDSGVYFCASSQASGGAKTQYFGPGTRLLVL.

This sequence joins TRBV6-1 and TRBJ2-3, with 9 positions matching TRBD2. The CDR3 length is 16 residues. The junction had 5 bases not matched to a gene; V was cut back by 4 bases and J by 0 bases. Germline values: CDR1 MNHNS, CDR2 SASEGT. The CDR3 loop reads CASSARGGLSTDTQYF. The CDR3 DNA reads TGTGCCAGCAGTGCGCGGGGGGGCCTAAGCACAGATACGCAGTATTTT.

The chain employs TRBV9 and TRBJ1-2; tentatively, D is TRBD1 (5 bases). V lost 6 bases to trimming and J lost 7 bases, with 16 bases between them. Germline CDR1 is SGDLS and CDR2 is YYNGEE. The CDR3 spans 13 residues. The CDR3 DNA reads TGTGCCAGCAAACGGGTGGGGAGGGGTGGCTACACCTTC. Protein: CASKRVGRGGYTF. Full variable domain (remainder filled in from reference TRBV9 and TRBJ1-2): DSGVTQTPKHLITATGQRVTLRCSPRSGDLSVYWYQQSLDQGLQFLIQYYNGEERAKGNILERFSAQQFPDLHSELNLSSLELGDSALYFCASKRVGRGGYTFGSGTRLTVV.

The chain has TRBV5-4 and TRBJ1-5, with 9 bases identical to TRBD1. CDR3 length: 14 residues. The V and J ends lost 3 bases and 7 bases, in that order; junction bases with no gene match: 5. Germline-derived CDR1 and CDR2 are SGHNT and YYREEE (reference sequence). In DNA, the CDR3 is TGTGCCAGCAGCTCACAGGGGGCCGGGCAGCCCCAGCATTTT. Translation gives CASSSQGAGQPQHF.

CDR3: CASSEGVTSGQETQYF. As DNA, the CDR3 is TGTGCCAGCAGCGAGGGGGTAACTAGCGGCCAAGAGACCCAGTACTTC. The genes are TRBV11-2 and TRBJ2-5; 8 bases are a match to TRBD2. Germline lookup yields CDR1 SGHAT and CDR2 FQNNGV. The ends lost 5 bases at V and 1 base at J; junction bases unmatched: 9. CDR3 length: 16 residues.

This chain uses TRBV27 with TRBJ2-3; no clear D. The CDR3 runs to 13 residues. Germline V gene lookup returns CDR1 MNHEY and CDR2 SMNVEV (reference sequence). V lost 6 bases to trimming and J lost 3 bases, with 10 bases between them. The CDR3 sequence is CASRPLGTDTQYF. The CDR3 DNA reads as TGTGCCAGCAGACCGCTCGGGACAGATACGCAGTATTTT.

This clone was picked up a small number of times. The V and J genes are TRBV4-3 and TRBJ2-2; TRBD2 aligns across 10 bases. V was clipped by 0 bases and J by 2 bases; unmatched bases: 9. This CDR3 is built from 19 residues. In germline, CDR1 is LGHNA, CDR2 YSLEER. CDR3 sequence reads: CASSQEVPAGGLNTGELFF. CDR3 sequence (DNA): TGCGCCAGCAGCCAAGAGGTACCAGCGGGGGGGCTAAACACCGGGGAGCTGTTTTTT.

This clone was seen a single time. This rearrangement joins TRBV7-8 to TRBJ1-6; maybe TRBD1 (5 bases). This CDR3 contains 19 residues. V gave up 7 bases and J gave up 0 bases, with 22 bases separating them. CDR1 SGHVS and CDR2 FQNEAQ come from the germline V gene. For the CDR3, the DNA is TGTGCCAGCACCACGCGACGGACACCTGGAAGCTCCTATAATTCACCCCTCCACTTT. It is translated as CASTTRRTPGSSYNSPLHF.

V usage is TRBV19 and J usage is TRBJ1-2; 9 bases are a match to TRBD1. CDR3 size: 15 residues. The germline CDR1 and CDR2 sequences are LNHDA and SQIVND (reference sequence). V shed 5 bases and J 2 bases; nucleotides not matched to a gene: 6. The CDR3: CASSDPGQGNYGYTF. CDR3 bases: TGTGCCAGTAGTGACCCGGGACAGGGAAACTATGGCTACACCTTC.

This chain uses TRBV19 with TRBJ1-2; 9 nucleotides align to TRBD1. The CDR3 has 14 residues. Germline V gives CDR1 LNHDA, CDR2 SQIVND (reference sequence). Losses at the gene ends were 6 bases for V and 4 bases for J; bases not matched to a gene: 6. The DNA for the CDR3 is TGTGCCAGTAGCATCCGGGACAGGGCCTATGGCTACACCTTC. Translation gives CASSIRDRAYGYTF.

In nucleotides, the CDR3 is TGCGCCAGCAGTGTGACACTAGCACAAGAGACCCAGTACTTC. It yields the protein CASSVTLAQETQYF. The J gene is TRBJ2-5, the V gene TRBV10-2; possible D gene TRBD2, 6 bases. Germline V gene lookup returns CDR1 WSHSY and CDR2 SAAADI. Trimming shortened V by 4 bases and J by 2 bases, and 11 bases separated the two germline ends. This CDR3 is 14 amino acids long.